Presented here are 8 T cell receptor beta chains from one specimen sequenced in a study of beta chain features in type 1 diabetes. Expressed TCRB transcripts were sequenced because the isolated RNA had all been reverse transcribed beforehand. TCRdb keeps only in-frame clones here, not all; method: immunoSEQ multiplex PCR. The data show around 340,000 clones, with roughly 8% seen just once and around 0.45% held by the top ten. Sequencing used central memory CD4+ T cells from blood. The receptors originated from a woman between 18 and 30 years old in good health.

The CDR3 loop is CASSFSGRHNEQFF. CDR3 bases: TGTGCCAGCAGTTTCAGCGGGAGACATAATGAGCAGTTCTTC. The chain couples TRBV7-9 to TRBJ2-1; 8 nucleotides line up with TRBD2. The CDR3 runs 14 residues. Germline CDR1 SEHNR, CDR2 FQNEAQ (reference sequence). J gave up 7 bases and V 6 bases, and 8 bases lay outside the gene matches.

The chain carries TRBV4-1 and TRBJ1-2; 10 nucleotides line up with TRBD1. V was clipped by 0 bases and J by 5 bases; unmatched bases: 0. Per the germline V gene, CDR1 is MGHRA and CDR2 is YSYEKL. CDR3 size: 14 residues. CDR3 sequence (DNA): TGCGCCAGCAGCCAAGAGGGACAGGGGTATGGCTACACCTTC. The encoded protein is CASSQEGQGYGYTF.

The V and J genes are TRBV11-2 and TRBJ2-1; 9 nucleotides agree with TRBD1. CDR1 SGHAT and CDR2 FQNNGV come from the germline V gene. V trimming: 5 bases; J trimming: 10 bases; junction bases outside the gene matches: 24. The CDR3 extends over 19 amino acids. The CDR3 coding sequence is TGTGCCAGCAGCGACGAGAAATATCCGGGACAGGGTACTTTCAGGGAGCAGTTCTTC. Its translation is CASSDEKYPGQGTFREQFF.

V is TRBV7-3 and J is TRBJ2-1; a weak D match, TRBD1 (5 bases). V lost 5 bases and J lost 0, with 11 bases in between. Germline V lookup: CDR1 SGHTA, CDR2 FQGTGA. The CDR3 spans 15 residues. The CDR3 nucleotides are TGTGCCAGCAGCATTACCAGGGACTCCTACAATGAGCAGTTCTTC. Protein: CASSITRDSYNEQFF.

At least ten counts were recorded for this clone. V and J are TRBV2 and TRBJ2-7; TRBD2 matches at 10 bases. There are 15 residues in the CDR3. Germline assignment: CDR1 SNHLY and CDR2 FYNNEI. Trimming removed 6 bases from V and 9 bases from J; junction bases left unmatched: 14. The chain's CDR3 is CASSPTSGKGPGQYF. In DNA, the CDR3 is TGTGCCAGCAGCCCTACTAGCGGGAAGGGGCCCGGGCAGTACTTC.

This clone was observed a handful of times. The chain has TRBV14 and TRBJ2-3, with 10 positions matching TRBD1. The V gene's germline CDR1 is SGHDN and CDR2 FVKESK. V lost 2 bases and J lost 4; bases outside the gene matches: 12. This CDR3 spans 18 amino acids. The CDR3: CASSQLPGQGFFADTQYF. As DNA, the CDR3 is TGTGCCAGCAGCCAATTGCCGGGACAGGGGTTTTTCGCAGATACGCAGTATTTT.

The chain has TRBV28 and TRBJ2-5; 11 bases fit TRBD2. Germline loops: CDR1 MDHEN, CDR2 SYDVKM. The length of the CDR3 is 15 residues. V trimming: 6 bases; J trimming: 5 bases; junction bases outside the gene matches: 8. Here the CDR3 DNA reads TGTGCCAGCAGCTTAAAGGGGACTAGCGGTGAGACCCAGTACTTC. Protein: CASSLKGTSGETQYF.

This clone occurred many times. The sample holds other DNA sequences that translate to the same CDR3. The V call is TRBV28, the J call TRBJ2-7; D is tentatively TRBD1 or TRBD2 (5 bases each). V was cut by 5 bases and J by 3 bases, with 14 bases left in between. The germline CDR1 and CDR2 sequences are MDHEN and SYDVKM. CDR3 length: 14 amino acids. CDR3 DNA sequence: TGTGCCAGCAGTCCCACAGGCGGAGGCTACGAGCAGTACTTC. As protein: CASSPTGGGYEQYF.